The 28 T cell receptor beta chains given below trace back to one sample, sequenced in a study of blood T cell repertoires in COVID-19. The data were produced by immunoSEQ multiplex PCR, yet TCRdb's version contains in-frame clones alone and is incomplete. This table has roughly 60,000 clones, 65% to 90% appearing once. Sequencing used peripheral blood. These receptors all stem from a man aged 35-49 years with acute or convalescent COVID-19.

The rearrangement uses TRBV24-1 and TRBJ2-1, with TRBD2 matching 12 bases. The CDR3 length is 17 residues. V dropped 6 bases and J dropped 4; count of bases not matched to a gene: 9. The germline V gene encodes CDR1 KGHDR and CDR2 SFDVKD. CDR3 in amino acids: CATSRASGGARYNEQFF. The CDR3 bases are TGTGCCACCAGTCGCGCTAGCGGGGGGGCCAGGTACAATGAGCAGTTCTTC.

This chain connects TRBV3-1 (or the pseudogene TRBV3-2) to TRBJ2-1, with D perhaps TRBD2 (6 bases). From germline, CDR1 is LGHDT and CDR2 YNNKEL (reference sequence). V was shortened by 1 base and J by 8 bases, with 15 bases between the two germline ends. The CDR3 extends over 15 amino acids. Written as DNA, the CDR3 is TGTGCCAGCAGCCAAGCCTGGAGGGGATTCGATGAGCAGTTCTTC. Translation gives CASSQAWRGFDEQFF.

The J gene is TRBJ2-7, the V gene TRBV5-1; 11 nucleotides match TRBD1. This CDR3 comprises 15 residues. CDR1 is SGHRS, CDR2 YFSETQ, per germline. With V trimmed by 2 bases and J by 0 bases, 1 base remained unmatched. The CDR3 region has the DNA TGCGCCAGCAGCTTCGGGACAGGGGGCTCCTACGAGCAGTACTTC. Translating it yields CASSFGTGGSYEQYF.

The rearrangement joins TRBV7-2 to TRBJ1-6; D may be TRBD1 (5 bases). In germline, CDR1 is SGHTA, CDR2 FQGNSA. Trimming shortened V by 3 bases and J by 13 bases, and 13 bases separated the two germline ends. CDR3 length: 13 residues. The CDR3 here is CASSFRGSTPLHF. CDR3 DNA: TGTGCCAGCAGCTTTCGGGGGTCCACCCCCCTCCACTTT.

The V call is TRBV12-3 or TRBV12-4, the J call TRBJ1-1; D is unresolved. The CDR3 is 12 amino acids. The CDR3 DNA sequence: TGTGAGCCGTCGTCCGTGAACACTGAAGCTTTCTTT. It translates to CEPSSVNTEAFF.

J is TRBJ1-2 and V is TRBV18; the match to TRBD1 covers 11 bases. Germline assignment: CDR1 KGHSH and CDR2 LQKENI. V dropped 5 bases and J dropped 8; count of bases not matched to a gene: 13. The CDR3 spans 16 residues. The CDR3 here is CASSTGTGGEIVGYTF. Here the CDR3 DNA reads TGTGCCAGCTCAACGGGGACAGGGGGGGAAATAGTAGGCTACACCTTC. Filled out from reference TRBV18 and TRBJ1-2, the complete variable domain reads NAGVMQNPRHLVRRRGQEARLRCSPMKGHSHVYWYRQLPEEGLKFMVYLQKENIIDESGMPKERFSAEFPKEGPSILRIQQVVRGDSAAYFCASSTGTGGEIVGYTFGSGTRLTVV.

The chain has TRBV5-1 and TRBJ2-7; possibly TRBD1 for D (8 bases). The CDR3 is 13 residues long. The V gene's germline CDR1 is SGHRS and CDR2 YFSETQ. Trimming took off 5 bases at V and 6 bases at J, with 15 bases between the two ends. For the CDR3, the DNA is TGCGCCAGCAGGCAACAGGGGGGGTTCGAGCAGTACTTC. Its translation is CASRQQGGFEQYF.

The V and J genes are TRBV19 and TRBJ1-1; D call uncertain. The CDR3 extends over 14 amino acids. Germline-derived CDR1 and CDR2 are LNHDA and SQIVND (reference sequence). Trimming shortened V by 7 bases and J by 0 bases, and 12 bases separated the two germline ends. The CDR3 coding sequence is TGTGCCAGTATCCCCGGTTCGGTGAACACTGAAGCTTTCTTT. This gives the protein CASIPGSVNTEAFF.

CDR3 sequence reads: CASSGGQGRINGYTF. The CDR3 DNA reads as TGTGCCAGCAGCGGGGGACAGGGGAGGATTAATGGCTACACCTTC. The chain combines TRBV9 with TRBJ1-2, with 10 bases matching TRBD1. The V gene's germline CDR1 is SGDLS and CDR2 YYNGEE. V shed 3 bases, J shed 6 bases, and the junction held 8 bases outside the gene matches. This CDR3 contains 15 residues.

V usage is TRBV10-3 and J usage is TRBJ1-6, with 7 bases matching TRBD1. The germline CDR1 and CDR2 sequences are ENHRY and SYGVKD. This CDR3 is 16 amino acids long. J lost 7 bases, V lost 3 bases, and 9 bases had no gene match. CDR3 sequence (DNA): TGTGCCATCAGTGACTTACAGGGGATGAAGAATTCACCCCTCCACTTT. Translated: CAISDLQGMKNSPLHF.

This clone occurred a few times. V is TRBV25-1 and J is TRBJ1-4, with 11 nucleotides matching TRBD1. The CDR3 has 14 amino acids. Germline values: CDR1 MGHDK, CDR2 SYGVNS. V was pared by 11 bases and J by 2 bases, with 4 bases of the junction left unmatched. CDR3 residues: CAGQGAGTNEKLFF. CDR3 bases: TGTGCCGGACAGGGGGCAGGGACTAATGAAAAACTGTTTTTT.

The CDR3 DNA follows: TGTGCCAGCACCCACGGAGGGGAGGCCGGGGAGCTGTTTTTT. As protein: CASTHGGEAGELFF. J is TRBJ2-2 and V is TRBV2; tentative D call: TRBD2 (6 bases). Looked up from germline, CDR1 is SNHLY and CDR2 is FYNNEI. This CDR3 region has 14 residues. V shed 7 bases and J shed 6 bases, with 15 bases lying between them.

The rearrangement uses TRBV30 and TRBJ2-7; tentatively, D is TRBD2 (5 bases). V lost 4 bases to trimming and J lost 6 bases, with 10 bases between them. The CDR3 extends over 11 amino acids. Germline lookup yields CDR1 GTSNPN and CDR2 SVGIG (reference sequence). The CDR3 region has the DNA TGTGCCTGGACCTCAGAGGGCGAGCAGTACTTC. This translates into CAWTSEGEQYF.

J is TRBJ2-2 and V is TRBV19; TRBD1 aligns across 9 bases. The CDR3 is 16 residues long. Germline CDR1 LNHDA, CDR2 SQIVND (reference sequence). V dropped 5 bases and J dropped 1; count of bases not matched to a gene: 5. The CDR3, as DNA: TGTGCCAGTAGTTCTGCGGGACAGGGGAACACCGGGGAGCTGTTTTTT. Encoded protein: CASSSAGQGNTGELFF.

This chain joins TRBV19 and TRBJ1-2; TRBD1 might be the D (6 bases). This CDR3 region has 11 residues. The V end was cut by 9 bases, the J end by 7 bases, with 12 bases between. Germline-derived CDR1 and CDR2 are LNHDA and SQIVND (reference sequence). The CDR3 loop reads CASRDKGGYTF. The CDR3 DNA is TGTGCCAGCCGGGACAAAGGTGGCTACACCTTC.

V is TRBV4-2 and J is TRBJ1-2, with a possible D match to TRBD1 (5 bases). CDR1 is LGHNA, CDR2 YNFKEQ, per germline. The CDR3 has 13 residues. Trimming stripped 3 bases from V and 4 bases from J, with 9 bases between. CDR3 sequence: CASSQLGGYGYTF. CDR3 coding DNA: TGTGCCAGCAGCCAGCTGGGGGGCTATGGCTACACCTTC.

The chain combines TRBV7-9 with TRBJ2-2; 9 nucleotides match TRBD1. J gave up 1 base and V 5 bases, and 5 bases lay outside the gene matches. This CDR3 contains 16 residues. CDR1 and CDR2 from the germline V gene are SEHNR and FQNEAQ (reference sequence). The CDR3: CASSPRTGVNTGELFF. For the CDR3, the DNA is TGTGCCAGCAGCCCCCGGACAGGGGTGAACACCGGGGAGCTGTTTTTT.

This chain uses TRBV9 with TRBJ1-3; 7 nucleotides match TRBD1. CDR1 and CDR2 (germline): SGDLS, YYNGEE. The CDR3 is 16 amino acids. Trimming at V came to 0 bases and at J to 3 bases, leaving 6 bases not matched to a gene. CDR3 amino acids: CASSVDLRDSGNTIYF. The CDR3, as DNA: TGTGCCAGCAGCGTAGATCTGAGGGACAGTGGAAACACCATATATTTT.

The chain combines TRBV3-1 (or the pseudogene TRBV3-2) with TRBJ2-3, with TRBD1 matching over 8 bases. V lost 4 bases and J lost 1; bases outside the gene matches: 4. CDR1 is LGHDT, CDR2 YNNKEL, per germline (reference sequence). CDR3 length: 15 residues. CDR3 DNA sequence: TGTGCCAGCAGCCGGGGACAGGCCCGCACAGATACGCAGTATTTT. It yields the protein CASSRGQARTDTQYF.

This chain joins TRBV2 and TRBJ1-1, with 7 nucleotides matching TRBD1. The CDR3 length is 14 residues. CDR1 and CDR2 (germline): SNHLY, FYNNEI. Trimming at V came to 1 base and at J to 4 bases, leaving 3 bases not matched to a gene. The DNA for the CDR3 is TGTGCCAGCAGTGAAGACAGGGGTGGCACTGAAGCTTTCTTT. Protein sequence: CASSEDRGGTEAFF.

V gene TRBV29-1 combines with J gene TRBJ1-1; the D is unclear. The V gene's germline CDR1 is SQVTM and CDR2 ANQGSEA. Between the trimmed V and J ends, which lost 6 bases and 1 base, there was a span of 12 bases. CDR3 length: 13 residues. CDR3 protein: CSVDGYANTEAFF. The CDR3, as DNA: TGCAGCGTCGACGGGTACGCGAACACTGAAGCTTTCTTT.

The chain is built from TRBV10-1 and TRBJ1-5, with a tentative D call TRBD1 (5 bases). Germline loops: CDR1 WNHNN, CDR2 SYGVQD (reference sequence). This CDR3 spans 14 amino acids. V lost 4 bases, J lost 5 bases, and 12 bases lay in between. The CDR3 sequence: CASSVREGDQPQHF. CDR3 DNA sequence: TGCGCCAGCAGTGTACGAGAAGGGGATCAGCCCCAGCATTTT.

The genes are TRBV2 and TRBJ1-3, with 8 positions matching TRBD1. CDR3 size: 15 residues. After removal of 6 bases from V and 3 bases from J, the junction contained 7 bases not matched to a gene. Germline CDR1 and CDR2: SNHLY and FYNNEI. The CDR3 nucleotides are TGTGCCAGCAGAACAGGGGGAGGAGGTGGAAACACCATATATTTT. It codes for CASRTGGGGGNTIYF.

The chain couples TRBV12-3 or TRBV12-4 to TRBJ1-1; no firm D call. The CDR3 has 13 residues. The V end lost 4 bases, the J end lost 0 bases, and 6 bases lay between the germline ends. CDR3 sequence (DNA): TGTGCCAGCAGTTCAAACATGAACACTGAAGCTTTCTTT. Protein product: CASSSNMNTEAFF.

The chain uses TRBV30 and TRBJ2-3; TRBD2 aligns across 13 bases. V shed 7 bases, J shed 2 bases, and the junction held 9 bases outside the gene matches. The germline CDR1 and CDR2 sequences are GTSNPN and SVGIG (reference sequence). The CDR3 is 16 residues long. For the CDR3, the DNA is TGTGCCTTGATGATGACTAGCGGGGGGTACACAGATACGCAGTATTTT. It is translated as CALMMTSGGYTDTQYF.

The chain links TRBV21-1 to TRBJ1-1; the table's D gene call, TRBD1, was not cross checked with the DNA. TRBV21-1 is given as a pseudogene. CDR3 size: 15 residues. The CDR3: CASRDREVTNTEAFF. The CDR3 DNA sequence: TGTGCCAGCAGAGACAGAGAAGTGACGAACACTGAAGCTTTCTTT.

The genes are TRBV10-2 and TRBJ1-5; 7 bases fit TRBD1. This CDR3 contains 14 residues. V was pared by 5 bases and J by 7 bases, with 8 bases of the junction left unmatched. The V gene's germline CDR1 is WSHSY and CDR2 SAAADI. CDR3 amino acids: CASSRDSREQPQHF. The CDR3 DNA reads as TGCGCCAGCAGTCGGGACAGTAGGGAACAGCCCCAGCATTTT.

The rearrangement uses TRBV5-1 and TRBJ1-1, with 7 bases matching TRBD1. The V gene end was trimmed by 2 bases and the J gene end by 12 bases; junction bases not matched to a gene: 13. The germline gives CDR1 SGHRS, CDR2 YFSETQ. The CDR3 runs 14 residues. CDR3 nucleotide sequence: TGCGCCAGCAGCTTCGGGACAGACTACGAAGATACTTTCTTT. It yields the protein CASSFGTDYEDTFF. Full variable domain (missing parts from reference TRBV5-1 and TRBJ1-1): KAGVTQTPRYLIKTRGQQVTLSCSPISGHRSVSWYQQTPGQGLQFLFEYFSETQRNKGNFPGRFSGRQFSNSRSEMNVSTLELGDSALYLCASSFGTDYEDTFFGQGTRLTVV.